A selection of T cell receptor beta chains follows, all from one sample in a study of shared clonotypes between healthy human individuals. Assay: immunoSEQ multiplex PCR; the TCRdb copy retains only in-frame clones and omits some. The sample has 2 million to 2.5 million clones, 85% to 95% seen once. Sequencing input: naive CD4+ T cells from PBMCs. Every receptor here comes from a man between 18 and 35 years old in good health. Some clones in this sample may be carry-over from other donors' samples. CDR3s include the opening cysteine and the closing phenylalanine or tryptophan. A D gene is named only where the DNA matches it firmly. Size is omitted from some rows. Given values are once, few, many or a class for expanded clones.

TGTGCCAGCAGTTTCCTAGCGGGACATAACACCGGGGAGCTGTTTTTT,CASSFLAGHNTGELFF,TRBJ2-2,-,TRBD2,TRBV6-5
TGTGCCTGGGCCGGGACAGGGGATTCACCCCTCCACTTT,CAWAGTGDSPLHF,TRBJ1-6,-,TRBD1,TRBV30
TGTGCCAGCAGTAATGACAGGGGGGCCGAGCAGTACTTC,CASSNDRGAEQYF,TRBJ2-7,-,TRBD1,TRBV2
TGTGCCAGTAGTATTGGTGGAATCCTGAACACTGAAGCTTTCTTT,CASSIGGILNTEAFF,TRBJ1-1,few,-,TRBV19
TGTGCCAGCAGCTCTAGGACTAGCGGGAGTGACTATGAGCAGTTCTTC,CASSSRTSGSDYEQFF,TRBJ2-1,-,TRBD2,TRBV7-2
TGTGCCAGCAAGGACGAAGAGACCCAGTACTTC,CASKDEETQYF,TRBJ2-5,-,-,TRBV2
TGTGCTCGGGGGCAGGGTCTGAGCTATGGCTACACCTTC,CARGQGLSYGYTF,TRBJ1-2,-,-,TRBV30
TGTGCCAGCAGCCCCACAAAGGGACAGACCACTACCTATGGCTACACCTTC,CASSPTKGQTTTYGYTF,TRBJ1-2,-,TRBD1,TRBV9
TGCAGCGCCGAGGCGACACTGAACACTGAAGCTTTCTTT,CSAEATLNTEAFF,TRBJ1-1,-,-,TRBV29-1
TGTGCCAGCAGCGTACTAGCGGGGCCGTACAATGAGCAGTTCTTC,CASSVLAGPYNEQFF,TRBJ2-1,-,TRBD2,TRBV11-2
TGTGCCAGCAGCTGGTTGGGACTAGCGGACAATGAGCAGTTCTTC,CASSWLGLADNEQFF,TRBJ2-1,once,TRBD2,TRBV5-6
TGTGCCTGGGGCCCAGGTCCCAATGAGCAGTTCTTC,CAWGPGPNEQFF,TRBJ2-1,-,-,TRBV30
TGTGCCAGCAGCAAGGGCGGGAAAAATTCACCCCTCCACTTT,CASSKGGKNSPLHF,TRBJ1-6,-,-,TRBV27
TGCGCCAGCAGCTTGGGTAGCGGGCTTTACAATGAGCAGTTCTTC,CASSLGSGLYNEQFF,TRBJ2-1,-,TRBD2,TRBV5-1
TGTGCCAGCAGTGAAAGCCAGGGAAGGGTCGGCACTGAAGCTTTCTTT,CASSESQGRVGTEAFF,TRBJ1-1,-,-,TRBV2
TGTGCCAGCAATGTAGGCGGACCCCCTTACAATGAGCAGTTCTTC,CASNVGGPPYNEQFF,TRBJ2-1,-,-,TRBV25-1
TGTGCCAGCAGTAAAACAGGGGGCGTCACTGAAGCTTTCTTT,CASSKTGGVTEAFF,TRBJ1-1,few,TRBD1,TRBV2
TGTGCCAGCAGTTTATACGGTCACAGGGGAATAAACTACGAGCAGTACTTC,CASSLYGHRGINYEQYF,TRBJ2-7,-,TRBD1,TRBV27
TGCAGCGTTGCGGACAGGGGATATGGCTACACCTTC,CSVADRGYGYTF,TRBJ1-2,-,TRBD1,TRBV29-1
TGTGCCAGCAGCTTAGAGGGACTAGCGGACTACGAGCAGTACTTC,CASSLEGLADYEQYF,TRBJ2-7,-,TRBD2,TRBV7-2
TGCGCCAGCAGCCCACGGGGGGGCACCACCTACGAGCAGTACTTC,CASSPRGGTTYEQYF,TRBJ2-7,-,TRBD2,TRBV5-1
TGTGCCACCAGCAGAGAGACTTATGGCTACACCTTC,CATSRETYGYTF,TRBJ1-2,-,-,TRBV15
TGTGCCAGCAGTTACCAGGGTTTGACCGGGGAGCTGTTTTTT,CASSYQGLTGELFF,TRBJ2-2,-,-,TRBV6-5
TGTGCCAGCAGTTTAAACAGGGTTGGGGCTGAAGCTTTCTTT,CASSLNRVGAEAFF,TRBJ1-1,-,-,TRBV6-5
TGCGCCAGCACTTCAGGGGGACAGCCTTCCTCTGGGGCCAACGTCCTGACTTTC,CASTSGGQPSSGANVLTF,TRBJ2-6,-,TRBD1,TRBV5-1
TGTGCCAGCAGCGTAGCCGGGACAGGGCAAGAGACCCAGTACTTC,CASSVAGTGQETQYF,TRBJ2-5,-,TRBD1,TRBV28
TGTGCCAGCAGCCAAGATGGGGGTTACACTGAAGCTTTCTTT,CASSQDGGYTEAFF,TRBJ1-1,-,-,TRBV14
TGCGCCAGCAGCCCCCGGCCGTCGCTCAGCACTGAAGCTTTCTTT,CASSPRPSLSTEAFF,TRBJ1-1,once,-,TRBV5-1
TGTGCCAGCGCGGAAACGACAGGGCCCAATGAGCAGTTCTTC,CASAETTGPNEQFF,TRBJ2-1,-,TRBD1,TRBV6-1
TGTGCCAGCAGCCAACTAGCGTCTAGCACAGATACGCAGTATTTT,CASSQLASSTDTQYF,TRBJ2-3,once,TRBD2,TRBV6-5
TGTGCCAGCGAGGGACTAGCGAACCAAAGGGAGCAGTTCTTC,CASEGLANQREQFF,TRBJ2-1,-,TRBD2,TRBV28
TGTGCCAGCAGCGTAGGGCTTAGCAATCAGCCCCAGCATTTT,CASSVGLSNQPQHF,TRBJ1-5,-,-,TRBV9
TGTGCCAGCACCTACGTCTCAGGGGCGTTAAATCAGCCCCAGCATTTT,CASTYVSGALNQPQHF,TRBJ1-5,-,-,TRBV28
TGTGCCAGCCTCCCCGGCCCTCCCTCCTACGAGCAGTACTTC,CASLPGPPSYEQYF,TRBJ2-7,-,-,TRBV28
TGTGCCAGTAGTATAGACAGCCAGTATAGCAATCAGCCCCAGCATTTT,CASSIDSQYSNQPQHF,TRBJ1-5,-,-,TRBV19
TGTGCCAGCAGTTATTCAACAGGGGGCCGAGAGACCCAGTACTTC,CASSYSTGGRETQYF,TRBJ2-5,-,TRBD1,TRBV6-5
TGCACCAGCAGCCAAGATCTGGGCGTGGTTGGGGCCAACGTCCTGACTTTC,CTSSQDLGVVGANVLTF,TRBJ2-6,-,-,TRBV1
TGTGCCAGCGGACAGGGCCTCGGCTACACCTTC,CASGQGLGYTF,TRBJ1-2,-,TRBD1,TRBV2
TGCAGCGTTGTGGGCCCCACCCGAGAGACCCAGTACTTC,CSVVGPTRETQYF,TRBJ2-5,once,-,TRBV29-1
TGCGCCAGCAGCTCGGACCCCAATCAGCCCCAGCATTTT,CASSSDPNQPQHF,TRBJ1-5,-,-,TRBV5-1
TGCAGCGTGAGAATAGGGGGTTCCTACGAGCAGTACTTC,CSVRIGGSYEQYF,TRBJ2-7,once,-,TRBV29-1
TGTGCCAGCAGTTCCGGACCCCGAACGACAAACATTCAGTACTTC,CASSSGPRTTNIQYF,TRBJ2-4,-,-,TRBV7-2
TGTGCCAGCAGCTTTGCCGGGACGAACACCGGGGAGCTGTTTTTT,CASSFAGTNTGELFF,TRBJ2-2,-,-,TRBV7-9
TGTGCCAGCAGCTTAGGGGGGGTCGGCAATCAGCCCCAGCATTTT,CASSLGGVGNQPQHF,TRBJ1-5,-,-,TRBV7-2
TGTGCCAGCACCCCCAGTTCGGGGAGCGCCTACGAGCAGTACTTC,CASTPSSGSAYEQYF,TRBJ2-7,-,-,TRBV4-2
TGTGCCAGCAGTCGCGACCGGGACAGGGGCATCTATGGCTACACCTTC,CASSRDRDRGIYGYTF,TRBJ1-2,-,TRBD1,TRBV27
TGTGCCAGCCTAGGACAGGGCCATAATAATTCACCCCTCCACTTT,CASLGQGHNNSPLHF,TRBJ1-6,-,TRBD1,TRBV6-6
TGTGCCAGCGGGAGTCTCTCCTACAATGAGCAGTTCTTC,CASGSLSYNEQFF,TRBJ2-1,-,-,TRBV6-5
TGTGCCAGCAGTTACTGGGTAGCGGGGGGGTACGAGCAGTACTTC,CASSYWVAGGYEQYF,TRBJ2-7,-,TRBD2,TRBV6-5